These 22 T cell receptor beta chains share one sample of origin, sequenced in a study of OX40 agonist ivuxolimab in advanced cancers. Produced via immunoSEQ multiplex PCR; TCRdb's table is partial and in-frame only. This sample has roughly 47,000 clones, with approximately 88% found just once. Material: CD4+ or CD8+ T cells sorted from blood, obtained in a trial of the OX40 agonist ivuxolimab. The receptors were gathered from an adult with an advanced solid tumor such as melanoma, head and neck, liver or kidney cancer.

The chain recombines TRBV30 with TRBJ2-5; D may be TRBD1 (6 bases). CDR3 length: 13 amino acids. CDR1 and CDR2 from the germline V gene are GTSNPN and SVGIG (reference sequence). V lost 5 bases to trimming and J lost 0 bases, with 10 bases between them. The CDR3 loop is CAWDTGNQETQYF. CDR3 nucleotide sequence: TGTGCCTGGGATACAGGGAACCAAGAGACCCAGTACTTC.

The V call is TRBV13, the J call TRBJ2-3; D unclear. V was shortened by 3 bases and J by 0 bases, with 7 bases between the two germline ends. The germline V gene encodes CDR1 PRHDT and CDR2 FYEKMQ (reference sequence). The CDR3 has 14 amino acids. The DNA for the CDR3 is TGTGCCAGCAGCTTGGGCGGCAGCACAGATACGCAGTATTTT. Encoded protein: CASSLGGSTDTQYF.

The V call is TRBV9, the J call TRBJ2-3; D is uncertain. The CDR3 is 13 residues long. V was clipped by 0 bases and J by 3 bases, with 5 bases between them. Germline loops: CDR1 SGDLS, CDR2 YYNGEE. As DNA, the CDR3 is TGTGCCAGCAGCGTAGTGGGGACAGATACGCAGTATTTT. Its protein is CASSVVGTDTQYF.

The chain employs TRBV4-2 and TRBJ2-5; TRBD2 matches 8 bases. The V gene end was trimmed by 4 bases and the J gene end by 3 bases; junction bases not matched to a gene: 4. CDR1 is LGHNA and CDR2 is YNFKEQ in the germline V gene. This CDR3 contains 14 residues. CDR3 protein: CASSRVSGEETQYF. In DNA form, the CDR3 reads TGTGCCAGCAGCCGGGTTAGCGGGGAAGAGACCCAGTACTTC.

The V and J genes are TRBV19 and TRBJ2-7; D is perhaps TRBD1 (5 bases). The CDR3 is 13 amino acids. Germline CDR1 LNHDA, CDR2 SQIVND (reference sequence). Trimming removed 2 bases from V and 4 bases from J, with 9 bases in between. Here the CDR3 reads CASSISQGYEQYF. The CDR3 DNA sequence: TGTGCCAGTAGTATATCGCAGGGATACGAGCAGTACTTC.

The chain carries TRBV11-2 and TRBJ2-7; 10 bases agree with TRBD1. This CDR3 contains 18 residues. V lost 4 bases and J lost 5; bases outside the gene matches: 17. The germline V gene encodes CDR1 SGHAT and CDR2 FQNNGV. The CDR3, as DNA: TGTGCCAGCAGCTCCCCTGCGGGACAGGGGACTTATGACGACGAGCAGTACTTC. This codes for CASSSPAGQGTYDDEQYF. Full variable domain (outside the CDR3, taken from reference TRBV11-2 and TRBJ2-7): EAGVAQSPRYKIIEKRQSVAFWCNPISGHATLYWYQQILGQGPKLLIQFQNNGVVDDSQLPKDRFSAERLKGVDSTLKIQPAKLEDSAVYLCASSSPAGQGTYDDEQYFGPGTRLTVT.

This chain links TRBV9 with TRBJ2-5; TRBD1 aligns across 7 bases. The V segment lost 3 bases and the J segment 4 bases; nucleotides outside the gene matches: 9. Germline-derived CDR1 and CDR2 are SGDLS and YYNGEE. The CDR3 has 15 amino acids. The CDR3 protein is CASSAERDSLETQYF. The CDR3 nucleotides read TGTGCCAGCAGCGCGGAGAGGGACAGCCTAGAGACCCAGTACTTC.

This chain uses TRBV7-9 with TRBJ2-1; D is perhaps TRBD1 or TRBD2 (5 bases each). From germline, CDR1 is SEHNR and CDR2 FQNEAQ (reference sequence). The CDR3 covers 12 residues. V was clipped by 4 bases and J by 5 bases, with 6 bases between them. CDR3 sequence reads: CASSWGNNEQFF. The CDR3 DNA follows: TGTGCCAGCAGCTGGGGGAACAATGAGCAGTTCTTC.

The chain uses TRBV5-5 and TRBJ2-7, with unresolved D. Germline V gene sequence: CDR1 SGHKS, CDR2 YYEKEE (reference sequence). The CDR3 is made up of 12 amino acids. Deletions cut 4 bases from V and 1 base from J, with 6 bases between. The CDR3 spells CASSRPSYEQYF. CDR3 DNA: TGTGCCAGCAGCCGCCCGTCCTACGAGCAGTACTTC.

The CDR3 here is CASGLVLGPLGELFF. CDR3 sequence (DNA): TGTGCTAGTGGTTTGGTACTTGGACCACTCGGGGAGCTGTTTTTT. V and J are TRBV12-5 and TRBJ2-2; no definite D call. The V gene's germline CDR1 is LGHNT and CDR2 FRNRAP. V shed 0 bases and J shed 7 bases, with 12 bases lying between them. There are 15 residues in the CDR3.

The V and J genes are TRBV30 and TRBJ1-1; 9 bases agree with TRBD1. Germline V gives CDR1 GTSNPN, CDR2 SVGIG (reference sequence). The CDR3 is 14 residues long. Losses at the gene ends were 4 bases for V and 5 bases for J; bases not matched to a gene: 8. This CDR3 reads CAWTPGTGRTEAFF. CDR3 in DNA: TGTGCCTGGACCCCCGGGACAGGGCGTACTGAAGCTTTCTTT. Complete variable domain (other parts from reference TRBV30 and TRBJ1-1): SQTIHQWPATLVQPVGSPLSLECTVEGTSNPNLYWYRQAAGRGLQLLFYSVGIGQISSEVPQNLSASRPQDRQFILSSKKLLLSDSGFYLCAWTPGTGRTEAFFGQGTRLTVV.

This clone has a single count. The V and J genes are TRBV6-5 and TRBJ1-1; D is ambiguous. Germline CDR1 reads MNHEY; CDR2 reads SVGAGI. Trimming took 3 bases from V and 2 from J, leaving 7 bases between them. CDR3 size: 13 residues. The CDR3 DNA follows: TGTGCCAGCAGTTATTACGGAAACACTGAAGCTTTCTTT. Translating gives CASSYYGNTEAFF.

This chain joins TRBV6-5 and TRBJ1-2; D unclear. This CDR3 comprises 15 residues. Trimming took 0 bases from V and 3 from J, leaving 11 bases between them. Germline V gives CDR1 MNHEY, CDR2 SVGAGI. CDR3 nucleotides: TGTGCCAGCAGTTACTCGAGACGGATCGACTATGGCTACACCTTC. As protein: CASSYSRRIDYGYTF.

The chain uses TRBV5-5 and TRBJ2-7; D not resolved. Trimming took off 2 bases at V and 0 bases at J, with 12 bases between the two ends. This CDR3 has 15 residues. CDR1 and CDR2 (germline): SGHKS, YYEKEE (reference sequence). Here the CDR3 reads CASSLAPADSYEQYF. CDR3 DNA: TGTGCCAGCAGCTTAGCGCCGGCAGACTCCTACGAGCAGTACTTC.

In its sample, this clone was seen once. The gene calls are TRBV7-3 and TRBJ1-3; TRBD1 is a possible D gene (5 bases). The CDR3 is made up of 14 amino acids. The V gene's germline CDR1 is SGHTA and CDR2 FQGTGA. Trimming left V 2 bases short and J 4 bases short, with 9 bases between. The CDR3 DNA reads TGTGCCAGCAGCTTAGGAGGGGTAGGAAACACCATATATTTT. Translation gives CASSLGGVGNTIYF.

The chain employs TRBV5-4 and TRBJ2-7; D is unresolved. The CDR3 runs 16 residues. Trimming stripped 4 bases from V and 0 bases from J, with 17 bases between. Germline-derived CDR1 and CDR2 are SGHNT and YYREEE (reference sequence). CDR3 loop: CASSHYLGQNSYEQYF. The CDR3 DNA follows: TGTGCCAGCAGCCACTACTTAGGGCAGAACTCCTACGAGCAGTACTTC.

The chain couples TRBV7-8 to TRBJ1-6; D remains unclear. CDR3 size: 16 residues. The germline gives CDR1 SGHVS, CDR2 FQNEAQ. V lost 5 bases and J lost 2, with 13 bases in between. CDR3 region: CASSQERFAYNSPLHF. The DNA for the CDR3 is TGTGCCAGCAGCCAAGAGCGATTCGCCTATAATTCACCCCTCCACTTT.

The CDR3 protein is CASSPRTGGRGELFF. CDR3 bases: TGTGCCAGCAGCCCGCGGACAGGGGGCAGGGGGGAGCTGTTTTTT. The chain combines TRBV9 with TRBJ2-2; TRBD1 agrees at 11 bases. This CDR3 has 15 residues. The germline V gene has CDR1 SGDLS and CDR2 YYNGEE. V trimming: 4 bases; J trimming: 8 bases; junction bases outside the gene matches: 7. The complete variable domain, with remaining parts taken from reference TRBV9 and TRBJ2-2, reads DSGVTQTPKHLITATGQRVTLRCSPRSGDLSVYWYQQSLDQGLQFLIQYYNGEERAKGNILERFSAQQFPDLHSELNLSSLELGDSALYFCASSPRTGGRGELFFGEGSRLTVL.

J is TRBJ1-1 and V is TRBV19, with a tentative D call TRBD1 (6 bases). CDR3 length equals 17 residues. V was trimmed by 2 bases and J by 0 bases, leaving 16 bases between them. The germline V gene has CDR1 LNHDA and CDR2 SQIVND (reference sequence). DNA of the CDR3: TGTGCCAGTAGTATACTTGGGACAAGGGGCATGAACACTGAAGCTTTCTTT. Amino acid sequence: CASSILGTRGMNTEAFF.

The genes are TRBV25-1 and TRBJ1-1, with D hard to call. CDR1 is MGHDK and CDR2 is SYGVNS in the germline V gene. CDR3 length: 14 residues. V lost 0 bases and J 11 bases, leaving 16 bases between the germline ends. The chain's CDR3 is CASSEYSRAGMAFF. For the CDR3, the DNA is TGTGCCAGCAGTGAATATAGTAGGGCCGGGATGGCTTTCTTT.

The rearrangement links TRBV5-4 to TRBJ1-2, with 7 bases identical to TRBD1. The CDR3 spans 14 residues. CDR1 and CDR2 from the germline V gene are SGHNT and YYREEE (reference sequence). Losses at the gene ends were 2 bases for V and 8 bases for J; bases not matched to a gene: 9. The CDR3 reads CASSLPRQGGGYTF. CDR3 bases: TGTGCCAGCAGCTTACCCCGACAGGGAGGAGGCTACACCTTC. The full variable domain, in which reference TRBV5-4 and TRBJ1-2 provide the parts outside the CDR3, is ETGVTQSPTHLIKTRGQQVTLRCSSQSGHNTVSWYQQALGQGPQFIFQYYREEENGRGNFPPRFSGLQFPNYSSELNVNALELDDSALYLCASSLPRQGGGYTFGSGTRLTVV.

This chain joins TRBV5-1 and TRBJ1-1; D call uncertain. Trimming pared 4 bases from V and 0 bases from J, leaving 7 bases between. The CDR3 runs to 13 residues. Per germline, CDR1 SGHRS and CDR2 YFSETQ. Written as DNA, the CDR3 is TGCGCCAGCAGCGCGACCCTGAACACTGAAGCTTTCTTT. It is translated as CASSATLNTEAFF.